This entry is about one TCR beta chain. This sample was taken from a study of technical replicates of blood from a handful of donors. CDR1 and CDR2 (germline): SGHRS, YFSETQ. This CDR3 comprises 14 residues. The V gene lost 6 bases and the J gene lost 2 bases, with 14 bases spanning the gap. The data were produced by immunoSEQ multiplex PCR, yet TCRdb's version contains in-frame clones alone and is incomplete. The sample includes approximately 79,000 clones, 85% to 95% seen only once; the top ten take roughly 0.26%. The sample consisted of T cells isolated from PBMCs. The source is a human donor in good health. The J gene is TRBJ1-2, the V gene TRBV5-1; possibly TRBD1 for D (6 bases). CDR3 DNA: TGCGCCAGCACCCCGGGGGGGCAGAACTATGGCTACACCTTC. Its translation: CASTPGGQNYGYTF.